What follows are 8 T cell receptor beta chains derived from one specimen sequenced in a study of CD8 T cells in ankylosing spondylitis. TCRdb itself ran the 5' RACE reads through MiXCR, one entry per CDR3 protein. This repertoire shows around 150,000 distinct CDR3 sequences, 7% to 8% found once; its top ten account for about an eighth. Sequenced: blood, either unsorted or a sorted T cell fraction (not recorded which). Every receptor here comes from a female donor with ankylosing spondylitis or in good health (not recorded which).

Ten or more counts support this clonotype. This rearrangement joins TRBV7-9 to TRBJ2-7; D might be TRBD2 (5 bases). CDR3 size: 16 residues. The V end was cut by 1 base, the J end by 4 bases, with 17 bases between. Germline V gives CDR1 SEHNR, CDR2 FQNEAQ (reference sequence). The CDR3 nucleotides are TGTGCCAGCAGCTTAGAGGAGGCCATTGGGGAGTACGAGCAGTACTTC. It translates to CASSLEEAIGEYEQYF. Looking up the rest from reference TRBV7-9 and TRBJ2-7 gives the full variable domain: DTGVSQNPRHKITKRGQNVTFRCDPISEHNRLYWYRQTLGQGPEFLTYFQNEAQLEKSRLLSDRFSAERPKGSFSTLEIQRTEQGDSAMYLCASSLEEAIGEYEQYFGPGTRLTVT.

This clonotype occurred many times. The CDR3 spells CASSLVGSGGMNTEAFF. Here the CDR3 DNA reads TGTGCCAGCAGCTTAGTTGGCTCAGGGGGCATGAACACTGAAGCTTTCTTT. The chain is built from TRBV7-6 and TRBJ1-1; 8 nucleotides agree with TRBD1. In germline, CDR1 is SGHVS, CDR2 FNYEAQ. The CDR3 totals 17 residues. The junction had 7 bases not matched to a gene; V was cut back by 1 base and J by 0 bases.

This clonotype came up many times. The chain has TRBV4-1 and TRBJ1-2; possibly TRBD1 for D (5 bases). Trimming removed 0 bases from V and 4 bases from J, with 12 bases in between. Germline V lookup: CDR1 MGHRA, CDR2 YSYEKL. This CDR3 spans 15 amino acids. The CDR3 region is CASSQEAGPGYGYTF. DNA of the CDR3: TGCGCCAGCAGCCAAGAAGCAGGGCCCGGCTATGGCTACACCTTC.

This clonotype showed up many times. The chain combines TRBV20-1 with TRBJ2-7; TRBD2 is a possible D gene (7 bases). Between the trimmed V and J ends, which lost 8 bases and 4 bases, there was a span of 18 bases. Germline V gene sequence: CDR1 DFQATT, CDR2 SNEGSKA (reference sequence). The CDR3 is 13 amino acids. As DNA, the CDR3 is TGCAGTCCCCAGACGGGGGGCAGATACGAGCAGTACTTC. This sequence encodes CSPQTGGRYEQYF.

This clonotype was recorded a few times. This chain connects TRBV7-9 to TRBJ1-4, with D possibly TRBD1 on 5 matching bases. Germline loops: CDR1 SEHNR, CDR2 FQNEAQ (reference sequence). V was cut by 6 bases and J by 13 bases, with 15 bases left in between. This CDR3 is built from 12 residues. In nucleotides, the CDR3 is TGTGCCAGCAGGGGGACGAGCGGTGTACTGTTTTTT. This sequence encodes CASRGTSGVLFF.

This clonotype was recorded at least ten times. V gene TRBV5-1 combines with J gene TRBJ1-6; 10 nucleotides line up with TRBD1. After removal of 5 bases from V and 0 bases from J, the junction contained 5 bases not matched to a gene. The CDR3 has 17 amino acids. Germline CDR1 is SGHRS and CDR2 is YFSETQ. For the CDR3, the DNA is TGCGCCAGCAGGCGGGACAGGGGAAGCTCCTATAATTCACCCCTCCACTTT. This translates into CASRRDRGSSYNSPLHF.

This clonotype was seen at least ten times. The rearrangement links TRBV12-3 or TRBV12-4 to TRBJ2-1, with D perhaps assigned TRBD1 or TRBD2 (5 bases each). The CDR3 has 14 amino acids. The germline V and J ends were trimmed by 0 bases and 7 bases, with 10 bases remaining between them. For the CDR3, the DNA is TGTGCCAGCAGTTTAGCGGGGGTTGAAAATGAGCAGTTCTTC. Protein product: CASSLAGVENEQFF.

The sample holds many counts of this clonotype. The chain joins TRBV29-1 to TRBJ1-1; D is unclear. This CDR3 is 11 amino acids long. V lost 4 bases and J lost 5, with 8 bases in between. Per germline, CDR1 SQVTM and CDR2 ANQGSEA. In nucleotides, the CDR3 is TGCAGCGTTGCCTATGGAACTGAAGCTTTCTTT. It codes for CSVAYGTEAFF.